The 11 T cell receptor beta chains given below trace back to one sample, sequenced in a study of T-cell reconstitution after alpha-beta-depleted transplantation in children. Unique molecular identifiers tagged the TCRbeta library. TCRdb reprocessed the PCR reads via MiXCR and lists one record per CDR3 protein. The sample carries hundreds of thousands of distinct CDR3 sequences, 10% to 15% recorded once. The sequenced sample was PBMCs, obtained before TCRalphabeta/CD19-depleted stem cell transplant. The receptors derive from a girl aged 2 to 10 with congenital amegakaryocytic thrombocytopenia, due to receive a stem cell transplant.

In DNA, the CDR3 is TGTGCCAGCACCGGGTCCCTTAATGAAAAACTGTTTTTT. Translating it yields CASTGSLNEKLFF. The genes are TRBV28 and TRBJ1-4; D unclear. With 7 bases removed from V and 4 bases from J, the gap between germline ends came to 10 bases. The CDR3 runs 13 residues. Germline assignment: CDR1 MDHEN and CDR2 SYDVKM.

This clonotype was detected only a few times. CDR3 in amino acids: CASSPLNPFDYGYTF. The CDR3 nucleotides read TGTGCCAGCAGCCCGCTCAATCCCTTTGACTATGGCTACACCTTC. This chain links TRBV7-9 with TRBJ1-2; D ambiguous. The CDR3 consists of 15 residues. Germline V gene lookup returns CDR1 SEHNR and CDR2 FQNEAQ (reference sequence). Trimming pared 5 bases from V and 3 bases from J, leaving 16 bases between.

V is TRBV20-1 and J is TRBJ2-1; D gene unclear. This CDR3 has 13 residues. Deletions cut 6 bases from V and 7 bases from J, with 16 bases between. Germline CDR1 reads DFQATT; CDR2 reads SNEGSKA (reference sequence). CDR3 bases: TGCAGTGCCCTCGGCTTCGTTATAAATGAGCAGTTCTTC. Amino acid sequence: CSALGFVINEQFF.

This clonotype was seen a few times. This chain uses TRBV29-1 with TRBJ1-1; tentative D call: TRBD1 (5 bases). Germline V lookup: CDR1 SQVTM, CDR2 ANQGSEA. V shed 4 bases and J shed 4 bases, with 13 bases lying between them. The CDR3 has 13 residues. CDR3 residues: CSVVWGVGTEAFF. The CDR3 DNA is TGCAGCGTTGTATGGGGGGTCGGCACTGAAGCTTTCTTT.

This clonotype has at least ten counts. The V and J genes are TRBV15 and TRBJ1-5, with D perhaps matching TRBD1 (6 bases). The V gene lost 1 base and the J gene lost 4 bases, with 11 bases spanning the gap. Germline V lookup: CDR1 LNHNV, CDR2 YYDKDF (reference sequence). This CDR3 has 15 amino acids. CDR3 DNA sequence: TGTGCCACCAGCAGAGTGCCAGGGGCAAATCAGCCCCAGCATTTT. This gives the protein CATSRVPGANQPQHF.

The V and J genes are TRBV5-1 and TRBJ2-2, with unresolved D. The CDR3 sequence is 15 residues long. The V gene's germline CDR1 is SGHRS and CDR2 YFSETQ. Trimming left V 1 base short and J 1 base short, with 8 bases between. For the CDR3, the DNA is TGCGCCAGCAGCTTGCGGCCTGAGAACACCGGGGAGCTGTTTTTT. This gives the protein CASSLRPENTGELFF. Using reference TRBV5-1 and TRBJ2-2 for the parts outside the CDR3, the full variable domain is KAGVTQTPRYLIKTRGQQVTLSCSPISGHRSVSWYQQTPGQGLQFLFEYFSETQRNKGNFPGRFSGRQFSNSRSEMNVSTLELGDSALYLCASSLRPENTGELFFGEGSRLTVL.

The table lists this clonotype with many counts. The V and J genes are TRBV12-3 or TRBV12-4 and TRBJ2-2; TRBD1 matches 7 bases. V shed 4 bases and J 1 base; nucleotides not matched to a gene: 3. The CDR3 is made up of 15 amino acids. CDR3 protein: CASSWGTENTGELFF. The CDR3 DNA is TGTGCCAGCAGTTGGGGGACAGAGAACACCGGGGAGCTGTTTTTT.

The V gene is TRBV5-5, the J gene TRBJ2-5; D is uncertain. The CDR3 sequence is 13 residues long. Per the germline V gene, CDR1 is SGHKS and CDR2 is YYEKEE (reference sequence). V shed 4 bases and J shed 1 base, with 8 bases lying between them. CDR3 loop: CASSLDTQETQYF. CDR3 in DNA: TGTGCCAGCAGCCTCGACACCCAAGAGACCCAGTACTTC.

This clonotype was seen a few times. V gene TRBV7-3 combines with J gene TRBJ2-2; 7 bases fit TRBD2. Germline CDR1 SGHTA, CDR2 FQGTGA. Trimming at V came to 4 bases and at J to 5 bases, leaving 7 bases not matched to a gene. The CDR3 contains 15 residues. CDR3 nucleotides: TGTGCCAGCAGCTCCGCGGGACTATCAACCGGGGAGCTGTTTTTT. Protein: CASSSAGLSTGELFF.

The V and J genes are TRBV5-1 and TRBJ2-5, with D unclear. Germline CDR1 is SGHRS and CDR2 is YFSETQ. This CDR3 has 15 amino acids. V was shortened by 0 bases and J by 0 bases, with 9 bases between the two germline ends. CDR3 in amino acids: CASSLEGKYQETQYF. The CDR3 DNA reads as TGCGCCAGCAGCTTGGAGGGAAAGTACCAAGAGACCCAGTACTTC.

This clonotype showed up just a few times. The rearrangement joins TRBV12-3 or TRBV12-4 to TRBJ2-7, with 7 nucleotides matching TRBD1. The CDR3 consists of 14 residues. V was clipped by 5 bases and J by 4 bases; unmatched bases: 8. The CDR3 sequence: CASSGDRRRYEQYF. The CDR3 region has the DNA TGTGCCAGCAGTGGGGACAGACGACGTTACGAGCAGTACTTC.